This TCR beta chain originates from a study of shared clonotypes between healthy human individuals. The assay was immunoSEQ multiplex PCR, and TCRdb's table has in-frame clones only and misses some. Counted here are about 300,000 clones, roughly 70% occurring once; the ten biggest clones make up about 9.4%. The CDR3 contains 15 residues. This clone was counted a single time. J is TRBJ2-1 and V is TRBV12-1; TRBD2, the table's D call, lacks a check against the DNA. TRBV12-1 is deemed a pseudogene. Material for sequencing was memory CD4+ T cells sorted from blood. This sample's subset: CD45RA-negative fraction. This receptor was obtained from a man aged 30 to 45 in good health. Written as DNA, the CDR3 is TGTGCCAGCACCTCTACTAGCGGGAGGGACAATGAGCAGTTCTTC. Amino acids: CASTSTSGRDNEQFF.